The TCR beta chain described here comes from a study of blood T cell repertoires in COVID-19. Study context: COVID-19 samples, acute and convalescent, were from the United States, Italy and Spain. T cells, B-cell-depleted T cells, or PBMCs provided the cDNA or gDNA that served as material.

Authors' analysis steps: Reference gene primer amplification in the assay estimated nucleated cell counts. Sequenced by immunoSEQ multiplex PCR; TCRdb stores in-frame clones only, minus some. V, J and clone size are those of that table, while D and trimming were read from the DNA. The sample holds 220,000 or so clones, around 80% seen once. Trimming stripped 4 bases from V and 5 bases from J, with 10 bases between. Germline-derived CDR1 and CDR2 are SGHDT and YYEEEE. The CDR3 is 13 amino acids. The source material was peripheral blood. The chain is built from TRBV5-6 and TRBJ2-1, with D perhaps TRBD2 (5 bases). This receptor was identified in a woman aged 70-85 years with acute or convalescent COVID-19. CDR3 coding DNA: TGTGCCAGCAGCCCGAGGGTACACAATGAGCAGTTCTTC. This codes for CASSPRVHNEQFF.